The sample holds one count of the clone carrying this T cell receptor beta chain. This record belongs to a study of blood T cell repertoires in COVID-19. At the level of the study: PBMCs, B-cell-depleted T cells, or T cells were the source of the cDNA or gDNA that made up the material.

Trimming pared 2 bases from V and 4 bases from J, leaving 11 bases between. Germline CDR1 and CDR2: SEHNR and FQNEAQ (reference sequence). The length of the CDR3 is 14 residues. In the study's own analysis: Estimates of nucleated cell counts were drawn from the amplification of reference gene primers. Sequenced by immunoSEQ multiplex PCR; TCRdb stores in-frame clones only, minus some. V and J calls and clone size are as listed in that table; D and trimming were resolved from the DNA. The repertoire has 200,000 to 300,000 clones, 91% of them found once; the top ten carry 2% to 3%. The chain has TRBV7-9 and TRBJ2-5; tentatively, D is TRBD1 (5 bases). The sample comprised peripheral blood. This receptor was identified in a person aged 18 to 35 with COVID-19, enrolled during active disease. The DNA for the CDR3 is TGTGCCAGCAGCTTATTGCAGGGCCCAGAGACCCAGTACTTC. Residues: CASSLLQGPETQYF.